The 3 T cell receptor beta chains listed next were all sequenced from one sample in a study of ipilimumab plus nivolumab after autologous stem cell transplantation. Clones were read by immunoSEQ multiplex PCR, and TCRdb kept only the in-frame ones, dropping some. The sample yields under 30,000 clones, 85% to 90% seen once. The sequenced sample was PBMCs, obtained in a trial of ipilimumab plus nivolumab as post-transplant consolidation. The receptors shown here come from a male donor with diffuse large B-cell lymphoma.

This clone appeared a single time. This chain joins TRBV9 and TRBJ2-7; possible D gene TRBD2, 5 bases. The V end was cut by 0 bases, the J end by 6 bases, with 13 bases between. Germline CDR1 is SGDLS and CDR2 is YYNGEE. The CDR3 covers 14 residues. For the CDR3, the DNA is TGTGCCAGCAGCGTAGATCCGGGTCGGGGCGAGCAGTACTTC. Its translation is CASSVDPGRGEQYF.

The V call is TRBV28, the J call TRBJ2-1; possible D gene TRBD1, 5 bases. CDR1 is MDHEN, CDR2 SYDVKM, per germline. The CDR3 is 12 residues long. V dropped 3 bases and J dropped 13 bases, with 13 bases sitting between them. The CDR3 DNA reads TGTGCCAGCAGTTTTAAGGGGTTTTATCAGTTCTTC. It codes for CASSFKGFYQFF.

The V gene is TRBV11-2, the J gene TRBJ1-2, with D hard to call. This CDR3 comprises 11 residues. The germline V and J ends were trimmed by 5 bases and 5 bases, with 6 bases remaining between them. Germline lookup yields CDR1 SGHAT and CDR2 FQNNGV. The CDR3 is CASSTQYGYTF. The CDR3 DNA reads TGTGCCAGCAGCACACAGTATGGCTACACCTTC.